This TCR beta chain was profiled in a study of cytomegalovirus exposure and HLA in healthy donors. The study's findings and limits: A list of around 150 TCR beta chains associated with cytomegalovirus was given. Reports credit the classifier with highly specific, highly sensitive diagnosis of cytomegalovirus status.

A word on this clone: Antigen specificity is unknown.

Clones were sequenced by immunoSEQ multiplex PCR, and TCRdb holds only the in-frame ones, with some missing. The data hold around 160,000 clones, with more than 70% observed a single time. The donors were part of the approximately 130-subject validation cohort, which stood apart from the roughly 670-subject first cohort. With 2 bases removed from V and 11 bases from J, the gap between germline ends came to 24 bases. The CDR3 runs to 16 residues. Germline values: CDR1 SNHLY, CDR2 FYNNEI. The TCR sequence derives from a man between 25 and 39 years old in good health and CMV-seropositive. The sample was PBMCs. The chain joins TRBV2 to TRBJ1-2; tentatively, D is TRBD1 (5 bases). The CDR3 DNA reads as TGTGCCAGCAGTGAAAGAGGAGGGGCGTCGGTCCCTCATTACACCTTC. This gives the protein CASSERGGASVPHYTF.